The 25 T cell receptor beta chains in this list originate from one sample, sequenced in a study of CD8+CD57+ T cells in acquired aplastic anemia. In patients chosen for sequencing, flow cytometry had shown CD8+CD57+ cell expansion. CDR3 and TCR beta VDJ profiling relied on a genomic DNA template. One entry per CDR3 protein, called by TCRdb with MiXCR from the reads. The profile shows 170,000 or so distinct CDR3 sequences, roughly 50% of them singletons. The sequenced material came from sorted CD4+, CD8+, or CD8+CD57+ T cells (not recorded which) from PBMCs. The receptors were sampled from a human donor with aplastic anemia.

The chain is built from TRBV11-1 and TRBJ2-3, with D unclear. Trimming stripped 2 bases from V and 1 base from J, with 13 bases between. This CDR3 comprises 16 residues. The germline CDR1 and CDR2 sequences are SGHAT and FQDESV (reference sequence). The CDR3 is CASSLQGSRRTDTQYF. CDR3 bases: TGTGCCAGCAGCTTACAAGGCAGCAGACGCACAGATACGCAGTATTTT.

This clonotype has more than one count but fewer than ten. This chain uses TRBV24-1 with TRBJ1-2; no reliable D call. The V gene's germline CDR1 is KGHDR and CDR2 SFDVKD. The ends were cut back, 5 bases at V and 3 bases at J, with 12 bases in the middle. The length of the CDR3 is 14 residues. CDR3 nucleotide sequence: TGTGCCACCAGTGGACGGGGAATGGACTATGGCTACACCTTC. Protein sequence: CATSGRGMDYGYTF.

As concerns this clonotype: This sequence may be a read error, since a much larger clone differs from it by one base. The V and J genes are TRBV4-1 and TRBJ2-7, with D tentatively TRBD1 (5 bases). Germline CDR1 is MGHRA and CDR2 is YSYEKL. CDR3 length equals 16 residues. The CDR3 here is CASSQEWGGYSYERYF. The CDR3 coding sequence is TGCGCCAGCAGCCAAGAATGGGGCGGTTACTCCTACGAGCGGTACTTC.

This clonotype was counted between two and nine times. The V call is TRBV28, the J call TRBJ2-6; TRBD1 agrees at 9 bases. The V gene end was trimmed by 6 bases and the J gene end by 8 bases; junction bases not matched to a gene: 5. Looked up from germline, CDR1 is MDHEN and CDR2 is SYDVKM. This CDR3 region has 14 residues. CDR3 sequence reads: CASSWTGAPNVLTF. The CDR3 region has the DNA TGTGCCAGCAGCTGGACAGGGGCCCCCAACGTCCTGACTTTC.

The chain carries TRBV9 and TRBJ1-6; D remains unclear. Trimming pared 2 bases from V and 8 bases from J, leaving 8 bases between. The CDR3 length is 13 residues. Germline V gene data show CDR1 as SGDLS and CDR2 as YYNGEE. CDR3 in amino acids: CASSVSTDSPLHF. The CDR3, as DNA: TGTGCCAGCAGCGTCTCGACCGATTCACCCCTCCACTTT.

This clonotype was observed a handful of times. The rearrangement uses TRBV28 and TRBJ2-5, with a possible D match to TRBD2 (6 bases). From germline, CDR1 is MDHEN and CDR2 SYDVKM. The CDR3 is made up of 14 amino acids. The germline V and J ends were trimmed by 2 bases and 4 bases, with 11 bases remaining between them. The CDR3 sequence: CASSLRLAPETQYF. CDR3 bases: TGTGCCAGCAGTTTAAGGCTAGCGCCAGAGACCCAGTACTTC.

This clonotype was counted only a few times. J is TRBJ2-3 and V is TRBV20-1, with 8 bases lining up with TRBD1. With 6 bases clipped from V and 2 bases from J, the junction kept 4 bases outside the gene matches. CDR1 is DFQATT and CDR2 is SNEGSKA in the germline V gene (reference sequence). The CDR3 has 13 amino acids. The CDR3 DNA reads TGCAGTGCCAGGACAGGGAACACAGATACGCAGTATTTT. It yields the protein CSARTGNTDTQYF.

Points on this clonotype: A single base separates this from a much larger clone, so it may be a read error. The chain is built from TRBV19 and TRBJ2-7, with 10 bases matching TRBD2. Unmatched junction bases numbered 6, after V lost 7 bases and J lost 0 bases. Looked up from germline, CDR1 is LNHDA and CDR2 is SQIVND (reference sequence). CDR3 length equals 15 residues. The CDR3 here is CASTPGLASSYEQYF. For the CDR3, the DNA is TGTGCCAGTACGCCGGGACTAGCGAGCTCCTACGAGCAGTACTTC.

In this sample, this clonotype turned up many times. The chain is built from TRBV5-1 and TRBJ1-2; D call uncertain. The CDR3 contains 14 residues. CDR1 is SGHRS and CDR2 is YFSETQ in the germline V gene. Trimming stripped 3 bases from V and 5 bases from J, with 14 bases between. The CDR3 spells CASSWVRRVYGYTF. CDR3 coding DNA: TGCGCCAGCAGCTGGGTGCGGAGGGTTTATGGCTACACCTTC.

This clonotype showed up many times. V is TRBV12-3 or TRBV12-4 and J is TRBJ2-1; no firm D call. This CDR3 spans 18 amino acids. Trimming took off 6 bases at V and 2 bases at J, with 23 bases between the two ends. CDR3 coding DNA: TGTGCCAGCAGACCCTACGACCACGGCCCTGGCACCTACAATGAGCAGTTCTTC. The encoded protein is CASRPYDHGPGTYNEQFF.

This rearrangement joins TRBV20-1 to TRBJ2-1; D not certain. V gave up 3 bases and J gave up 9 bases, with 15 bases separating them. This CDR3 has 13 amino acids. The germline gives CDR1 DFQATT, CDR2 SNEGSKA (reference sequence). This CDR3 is CSARSMGFGEQFF. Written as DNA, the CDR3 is TGCAGTGCTAGGAGTATGGGGTTTGGTGAGCAGTTCTTC.

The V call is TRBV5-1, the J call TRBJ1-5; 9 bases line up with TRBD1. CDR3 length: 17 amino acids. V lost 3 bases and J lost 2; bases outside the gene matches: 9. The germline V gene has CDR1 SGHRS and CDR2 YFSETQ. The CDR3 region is CASSSLDRGRGNQPQHF. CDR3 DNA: TGCGCCAGCAGCTCGCTGGACAGGGGACGCGGCAATCAGCCCCAGCATTTT.

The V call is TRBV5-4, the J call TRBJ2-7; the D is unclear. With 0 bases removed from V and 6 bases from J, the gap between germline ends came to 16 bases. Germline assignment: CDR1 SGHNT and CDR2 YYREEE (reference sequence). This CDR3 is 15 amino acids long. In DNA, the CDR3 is TGTGCCAGCAGCTTGGTAGGTAGGAGTTCGAGCGAGCAGTACTTC. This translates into CASSLVGRSSSEQYF.

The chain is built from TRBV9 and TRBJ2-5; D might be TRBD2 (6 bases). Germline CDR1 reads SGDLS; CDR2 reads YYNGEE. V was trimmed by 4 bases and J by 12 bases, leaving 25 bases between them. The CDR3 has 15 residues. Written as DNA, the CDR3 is TGTGCCAGCAGCCCCCCGGGGGACCGTCTCCACTCGGAGTACTTC. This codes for CASSPPGDRLHSEYF.

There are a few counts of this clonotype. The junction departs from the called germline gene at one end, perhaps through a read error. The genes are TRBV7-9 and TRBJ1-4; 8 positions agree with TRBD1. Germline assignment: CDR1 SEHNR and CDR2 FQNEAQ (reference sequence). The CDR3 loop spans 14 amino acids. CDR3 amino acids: CAGSPQGGVEKLFF. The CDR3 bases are TGTGCCGGCAGCCCACAGGGGGGAGTTGAAAAACTGTTTTTT.

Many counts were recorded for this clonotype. CDR3 residues: CASTPIGLGEAFF. DNA for the CDR3: TGCGCCAGCACCCCTATAGGCCTGGGTGAAGCTTTCTTT. The chain employs TRBV4-1 and TRBJ1-1; D gene unclear. CDR3 length equals 13 residues. Trimming shortened V by 7 bases and J by 7 bases, and 16 bases separated the two germline ends. Germline CDR1 is MGHRA and CDR2 is YSYEKL.

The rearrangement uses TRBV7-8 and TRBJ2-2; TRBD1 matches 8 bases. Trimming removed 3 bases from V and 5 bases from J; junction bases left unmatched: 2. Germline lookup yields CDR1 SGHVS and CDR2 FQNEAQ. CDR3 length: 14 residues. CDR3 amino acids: CASSFYRGTGELFF. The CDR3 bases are TGTGCCAGCAGCTTCTACAGGGGGACCGGGGAGCTGTTTTTT.

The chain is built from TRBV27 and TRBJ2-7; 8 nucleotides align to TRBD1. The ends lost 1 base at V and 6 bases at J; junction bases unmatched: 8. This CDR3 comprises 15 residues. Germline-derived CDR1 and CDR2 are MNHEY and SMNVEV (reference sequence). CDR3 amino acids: CASSLYGQGAREQYF. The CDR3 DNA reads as TGTGCCAGCAGTTTATATGGGCAGGGGGCACGCGAGCAGTACTTC.

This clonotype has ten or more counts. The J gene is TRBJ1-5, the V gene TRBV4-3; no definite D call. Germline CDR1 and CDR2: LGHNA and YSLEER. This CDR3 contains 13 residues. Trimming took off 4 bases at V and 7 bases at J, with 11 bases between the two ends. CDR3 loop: CASSRNILQPQHF. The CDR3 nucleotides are TGCGCCAGCAGCCGGAATATTCTCCAGCCCCAGCATTTT.

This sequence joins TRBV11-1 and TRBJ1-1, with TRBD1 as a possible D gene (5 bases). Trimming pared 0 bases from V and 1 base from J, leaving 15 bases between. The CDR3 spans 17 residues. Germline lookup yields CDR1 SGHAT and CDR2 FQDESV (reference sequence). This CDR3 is CASSLAPYWGGNTEAFF. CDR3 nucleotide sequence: TGTGCCAGCAGCTTAGCCCCATATTGGGGGGGGAACACTGAAGCTTTCTTT.

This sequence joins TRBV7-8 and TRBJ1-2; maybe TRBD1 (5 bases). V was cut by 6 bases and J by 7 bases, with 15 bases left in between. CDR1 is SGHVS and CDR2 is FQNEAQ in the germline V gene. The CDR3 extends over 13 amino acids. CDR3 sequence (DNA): TGTGCCAGCAGTCTACAGGACGTTGGTGGCTACACCTTC. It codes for CASSLQDVGGYTF.

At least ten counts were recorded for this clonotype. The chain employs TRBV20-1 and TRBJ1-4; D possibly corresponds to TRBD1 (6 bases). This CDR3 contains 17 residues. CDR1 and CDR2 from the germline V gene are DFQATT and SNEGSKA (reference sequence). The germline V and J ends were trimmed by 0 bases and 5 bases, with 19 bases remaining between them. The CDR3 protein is CSARDLWVDSLNEKLFF. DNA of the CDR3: TGCAGTGCTAGAGATCTCTGGGTGGACAGTTTGAATGAAAAACTGTTTTTT.

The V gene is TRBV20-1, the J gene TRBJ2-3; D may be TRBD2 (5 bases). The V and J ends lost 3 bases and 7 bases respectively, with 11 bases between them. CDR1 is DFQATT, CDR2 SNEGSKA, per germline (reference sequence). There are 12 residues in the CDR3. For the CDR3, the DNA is TGCAGTGCTAGGGACTCAAGATATACGCAGTATTTT. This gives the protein CSARDSRYTQYF.

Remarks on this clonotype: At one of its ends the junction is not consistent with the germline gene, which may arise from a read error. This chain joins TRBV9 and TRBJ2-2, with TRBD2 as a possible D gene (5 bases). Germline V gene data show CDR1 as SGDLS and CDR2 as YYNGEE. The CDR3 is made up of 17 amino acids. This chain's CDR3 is CASSVLSGITNAGELFF. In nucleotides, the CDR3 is TGTGCCAGCAGCGTACTCTCGGGAATTACGAACGCCGGGGAGCTGTTTTTT. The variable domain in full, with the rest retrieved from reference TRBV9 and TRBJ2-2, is DSGVTQTPKHLITATGQRVTLRCSPRSGDLSVYWYQQSLDQGLQFLIQYYNGEERAKGNILERFSAQQFPDLHSELNLSSLELGDSALYFCASSVLSGITNAGELFFGEGSRLTVL.

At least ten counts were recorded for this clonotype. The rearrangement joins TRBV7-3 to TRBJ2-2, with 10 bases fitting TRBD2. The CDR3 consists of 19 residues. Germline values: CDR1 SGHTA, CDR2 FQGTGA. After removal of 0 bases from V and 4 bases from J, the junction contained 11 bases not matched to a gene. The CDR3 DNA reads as TGTGCCAGCAGCTTAACGATAGCGGTAGCGGGAGGCCCCACCGGGGAGCTGTTTTTT. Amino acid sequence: CASSLTIAVAGGPTGELFF.